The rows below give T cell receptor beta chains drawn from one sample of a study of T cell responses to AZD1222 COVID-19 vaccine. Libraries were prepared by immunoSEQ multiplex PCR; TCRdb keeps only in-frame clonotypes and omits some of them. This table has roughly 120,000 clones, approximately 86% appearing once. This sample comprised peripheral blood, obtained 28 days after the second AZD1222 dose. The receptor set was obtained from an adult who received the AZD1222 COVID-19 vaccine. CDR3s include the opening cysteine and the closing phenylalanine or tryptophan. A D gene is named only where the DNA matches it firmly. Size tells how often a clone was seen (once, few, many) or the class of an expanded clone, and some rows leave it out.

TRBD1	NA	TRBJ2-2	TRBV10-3	TGTGCCACTCAGGGGGCCGGCACCGGGGAGCTGTTTTTT	CATQGAGTGELFF
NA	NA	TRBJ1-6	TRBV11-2	TGTGCCAGCAGCTTAGTCCAGGGAAATAATTCACCCCTCCACTTT	CASSLVQGNNSPLHF
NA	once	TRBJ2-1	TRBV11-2	TGTGCCAGCAGCTTAGCGGGGCGGGACAATGAGCAGTTCTTC	CASSLAGRDNEQFF
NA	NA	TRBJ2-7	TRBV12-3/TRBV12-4	TGTGCCAGCAGTTGGACAGTCCCCGAGCAGTACTTC	CASSWTVPEQYF
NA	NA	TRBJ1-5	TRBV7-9	TGTGCCAGCAGTTCCCAGGGAATTCAGCCCCAGCATTTT	CASSSQGIQPQHF
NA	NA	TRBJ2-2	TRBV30	TGTGCCTGGAGTAGGCAAGACACCGGGGAGCTGTTTTTT	CAWSRQDTGELFF
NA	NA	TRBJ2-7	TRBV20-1	TGCAGTGCTAGCATCGCCTACGAGCAGTACTTC	CSASIAYEQYF
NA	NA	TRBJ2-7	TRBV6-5	TGTGCCAGCAGGCCAACGGGACTCTACGTCTACGAGCAGTACTTC	CASRPTGLYVYEQYF
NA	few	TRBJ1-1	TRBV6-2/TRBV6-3	TGTGCCAGCAGTACCTCTGCGGGGAAGGTTGAAGCTTTCTTT	CASSTSAGKVEAFF
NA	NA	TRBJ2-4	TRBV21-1	TGTGCCAGCAGCAATCCCCAGCGCCTAAACATTCAGTACTTC	CASSNPQRLNIQYF
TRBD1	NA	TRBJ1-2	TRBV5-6	TGTGCCAGCAGACGTCTGGGACAGGGGGCAGAGGGCTACACCTTC	CASRRLGQGAEGYTF
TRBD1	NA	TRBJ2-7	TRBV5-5	TGTGCCAGCAGCTTGGGGGACAGTTTATCCTACGAGCAGTACTTC	CASSLGDSLSYEQYF
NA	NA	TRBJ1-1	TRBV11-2	TGTGCCAGCAGCTTAGTTGTGATGAACACTGAAGCTTTCTTT	CASSLVVMNTEAFF
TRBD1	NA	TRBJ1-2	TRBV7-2	TGTGCCAGCAGCTTGGGACAGGCATTCTATGGCTACACCTTC	CASSLGQAFYGYTF
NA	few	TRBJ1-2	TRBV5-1	TGCGCCAGCAGCCCCCTACAGGGCCACTATGGCTACACCTTC	CASSPLQGHYGYTF
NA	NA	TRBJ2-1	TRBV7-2	TGTGCCAGCAGCTTAGATGCGGGTCTCAATGAGCAGTTCTTC	CASSLDAGLNEQFF
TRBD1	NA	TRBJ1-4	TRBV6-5	TGTGCCAGCAGAGGGGACAGGGGAAAACTGTTTTTT	CASRGDRGKLFF
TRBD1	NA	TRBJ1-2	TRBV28	TGTGCCAGCAGTTTATCTCGACAGGGGGTATTTGGCTACACCTTC	CASSLSRQGVFGYTF
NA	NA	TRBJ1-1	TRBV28	TGTGCCAGCAGTTCCCCAGGGAGGGCTGAAGCTTTCTTT	CASSSPGRAEAFF
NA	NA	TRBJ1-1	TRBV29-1	TGCAGCGTCTGGGCGTTTGGCACTGAAGCTTTCTTT	CSVWAFGTEAFF
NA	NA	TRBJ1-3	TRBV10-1	TGCGCCAGCAGTGAGACCGGGGGCGACGGAAACACCATATATTTT	CASSETGGDGNTIYF
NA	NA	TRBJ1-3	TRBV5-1	TGCGCCAGCAGCAGGGAGAGGGGCTCTGGAAACACCATATATTTT	CASSRERGSGNTIYF
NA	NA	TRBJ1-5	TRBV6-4	TGTGCCAGCAGTGACGAGGAAAATCAGCCCCAGCATTTT	CASSDEENQPQHF